This TCR beta chain comes out of a study of regulatory T cells in long-lasting Graves disease. The time point is: persistent/refractory GD, antithyroid drugs over 5 years with positive TRAb. Isolated PBMC RNA provided the starting material for the TCR library. This clonotype was recorded many times. TCR beta libraries were built with iRepertoire HTBI primers and Arm-PCR of CDR3 regions. Using its own MiXCR run on the multiplex PCR reads, TCRdb lists one record per CDR3 protein. The table has fewer than 450,000 distinct CDR3 sequences, around 24% seen once; the top ten hold approximately 25%. The CDR3 totals 14 residues. The V gene's germline CDR1 is DFQATT and CDR2 SNEGSKA (reference sequence). V was cut by 5 bases and J by 4 bases, with 17 bases left in between.

The V call is TRBV20-1, the J call TRBJ1-1, with D perhaps matching TRBD1 (5 bases). The TCR sequence derives from a female donor with Graves disease. The source material was peripheral blood mononuclear cells (PBMCs), sampled when the disease was refractory, from a patient treated with antithyroid drugs. The chain's CDR3 is CSAPDGRASTEAFF. The CDR3 DNA sequence: TGCAGTGCTCCTGACGGCAGGGCTAGCACTGAAGCTTTCTTT.